The T cell receptor beta chain described here comes from a study of technical replicates of blood from several donors (dated by TCRdb to about 2017). Worth noting for this clone: What antigen it recognizes has not been identified. No per-base quality is available; no much larger clone lies one base away.

Library method: the immunoSEQ multiplex PCR assay. Sourced from immuneACCESS, this table was stored by TCRdb with only in-frame sequences that have V and J called. A share of the clones is absent; for the studies checked, an unresolved V gene accounts for under half, and the remainder has no known explanation. The sample table holds tens of thousands of clones, of which just under 95% were seen once. Around 0.44% of the sample belongs to the ten largest clones. CDR1 SGDLS and CDR2 YYNGEE are derived from the germline V gene. The V end gives up 4 bases and the J end 2 bases, leaving 8 bases in the junction not matched to a gene. From its cysteine to its phenylalanine, the CDR3 spans 15 amino acids. Only the CDR3 region is kept as DNA, spanning 45 bases read in frame from base 1.

In this chain, TRBV9 is recombined with TRBJ2-5, and 7 junction bases match TRBD1. The TCR originated in a human donor in good health. The sequenced sample was T cells isolated from PBMCs. CDR3 loop: CASSTSGTAQETQYF. The nucleotide sequence reads TGTGCCAGCAGCACATCCGGGACAGCGCAAGAGACCCAGTACTTC.